This T cell receptor (beta chain) came from a study of vaccination and CD4 T cells after COVID-19. This clonotype was found a few times. Its antigen is as yet unknown. The assay that was used to sequence DNA from cultured CD4+ T cells was the Oncomine TCR Beta short-read assay. TCRdb re-called the PCR reads with MiXCR, one entry per CDR3 protein. Of under 11,000 distinct CDR3 sequences in the sample, about 56% were seen once. The trim removed 4 bases at V and 3 bases at J, leaving 6 bases unmatched. This CDR3 region has 15 residues. As for treatment: approximately 10-day PBMC culture with coronavirus spike peptide pools or control peptides (ViraFEST assay).

J is TRBJ2-7 and V is TRBV12-3 or TRBV12-4, with 10 bases that match TRBD1. What was sequenced was CD4+ T cells from blood, cultured in vitro. The origin of this receptor is a human donor who had recovered from COVID-19. CDR3 in amino acids: CASSSPGQGHYEQYF. Here the CDR3 DNA reads TGTGCCAGCAGTTCCCCGGGACAGGGGCACTACGAGCAGTACTTC.